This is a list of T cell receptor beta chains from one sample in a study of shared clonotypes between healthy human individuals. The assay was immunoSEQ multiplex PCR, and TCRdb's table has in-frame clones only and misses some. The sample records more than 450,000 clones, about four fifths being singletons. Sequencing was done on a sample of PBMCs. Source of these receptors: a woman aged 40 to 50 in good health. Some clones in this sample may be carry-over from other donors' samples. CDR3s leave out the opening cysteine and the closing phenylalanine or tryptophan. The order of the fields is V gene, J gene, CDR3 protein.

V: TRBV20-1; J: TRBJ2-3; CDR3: SARALDTQY
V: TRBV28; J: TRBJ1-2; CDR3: ASTAGQGRAGYT
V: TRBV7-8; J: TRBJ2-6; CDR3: ASSLVGQGRSGANVLT
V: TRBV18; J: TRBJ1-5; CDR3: ASSENTPNSNQPQH
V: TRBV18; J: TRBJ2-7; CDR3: ASSPGLAGGRGEQY
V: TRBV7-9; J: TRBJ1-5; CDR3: ASSLTGSNQPQH
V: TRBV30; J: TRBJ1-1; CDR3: AWGVGYTEAF
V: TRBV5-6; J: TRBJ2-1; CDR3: ASSLEPSGYNEQF
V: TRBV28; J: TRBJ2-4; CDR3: ASSSPEGIQY
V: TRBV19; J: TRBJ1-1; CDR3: ASSIVGVSTEAF
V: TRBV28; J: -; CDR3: ASSLNPGGPYEQY
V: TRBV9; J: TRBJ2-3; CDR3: ASSPRDRGADTQY
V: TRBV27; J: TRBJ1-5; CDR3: ASSILQGQPQH
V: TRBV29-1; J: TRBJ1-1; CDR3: SGGQSEAF
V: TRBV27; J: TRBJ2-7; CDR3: ASSFGSAYEQY